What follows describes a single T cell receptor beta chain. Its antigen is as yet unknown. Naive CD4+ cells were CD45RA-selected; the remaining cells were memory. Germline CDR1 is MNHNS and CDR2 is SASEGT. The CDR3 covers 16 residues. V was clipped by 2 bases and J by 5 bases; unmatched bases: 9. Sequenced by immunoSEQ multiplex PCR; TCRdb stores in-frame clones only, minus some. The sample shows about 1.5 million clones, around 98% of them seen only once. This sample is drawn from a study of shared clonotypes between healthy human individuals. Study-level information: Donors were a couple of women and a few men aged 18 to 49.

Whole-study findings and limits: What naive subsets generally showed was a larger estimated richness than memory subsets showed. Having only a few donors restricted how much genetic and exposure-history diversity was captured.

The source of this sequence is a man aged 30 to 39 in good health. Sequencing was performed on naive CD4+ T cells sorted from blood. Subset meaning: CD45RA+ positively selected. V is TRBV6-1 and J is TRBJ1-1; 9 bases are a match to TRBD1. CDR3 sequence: CASSEQGQGWGTEAFF. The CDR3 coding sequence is TGTGCCAGCAGTGAACAGGGACAGGGTTGGGGGACTGAAGCTTTCTTT.